Following are 29 T cell receptor beta chains from one sample sequenced in a study of cytomegalovirus exposure and HLA in healthy donors (dated by TCRdb to the late 2010s). The library was generated by the immunoSEQ multiplex PCR assay. The multiplex PCR relied on a mix of 60 forward primers for TCR Vbeta segments and 13 reverse primers for TCR Jbeta segments. In its TCRdb copy, this immuneACCESS table keeps in-frame sequences only and misses some clones. Where compared with another copy, unresolved V genes explain less than half of these, and the others have no known cause. This sample comprises 150,000 to 180,000 clones, approximately 82% of them detected only once. 5.5% to 8.5% of the sample belongs to the ten largest clones. What was sequenced was PBMCs. All receptors come from a woman between 50 and 59 years old in good health and CMV-seropositive.

This clone has just a few counts. The V call is TRBV9, the J call TRBJ2-3; 7 bases match TRBD2. Germline V CDR1 and CDR2: SGDLS, YYNGEE. V shed 2 bases and J 4 bases; nucleotides not matched to a gene: 4. This CDR3 region has 14 residues. The CDR3 nucleotides read TGTGCCAGCAGCGTTCGACTAGCAGCAGATACGCAGTATTTT. Amino acids: CASSVRLAADTQYF.

This chain links TRBV4-1 with TRBJ1-1, with TRBD1 as a possible D gene (6 bases). Looked up from germline, CDR1 is MGHRA and CDR2 is YSYEKL. The CDR3 runs to 15 residues. Deletions cut 1 base from V and 4 bases from J, with 13 bases between. CDR3 protein: CASSQALTGFTEAFF. CDR3 sequence (DNA): TGCGCCAGCAGCCAAGCTTTGACAGGATTCACTGAAGCTTTCTTT.

V usage is TRBV4-2 and J usage is TRBJ1-1; D is unclear. The germline V and J ends were trimmed by 1 base and 1 base, with 10 bases remaining between them. There are 15 residues in the CDR3. CDR1 and CDR2 from the germline V gene are LGHNA and YNFKEQ. The CDR3 nucleotides are TGTGCCAGCAGCCAAGCGGAGGGTGCGAACACTGAAGCTTTCTTT. Residues: CASSQAEGANTEAFF.

The chain links TRBV6-5 to TRBJ2-7; 8 positions agree with TRBD1. The germline gives CDR1 MNHEY, CDR2 SVGAGI. Losses at the gene ends were 5 bases for V and 3 bases for J; bases not matched to a gene: 3. The CDR3 has 13 amino acids. The CDR3: CASSRTGYYEQYF. In nucleotides, the CDR3 is TGTGCCAGCAGTAGGACAGGGTACTACGAGCAGTACTTC.

V gene TRBV29-1 combines with J gene TRBJ1-6; no definite D call. With 7 bases removed from V and 14 bases from J, the gap between germline ends came to 15 bases. The CDR3 loop spans 11 amino acids. CDR1 is SQVTM and CDR2 is ANQGSEA in the germline V gene. CDR3 DNA sequence: TGCAGCGCCGGGGAGTTAGGGACCCTCCACTTT. This codes for CSAGELGTLHF.

The chain recombines TRBV27 with TRBJ1-5; no reliable D call. There are 13 residues in the CDR3. Trimming removed 8 bases at V and 0 bases at J, with 8 bases between. Looked up from germline, CDR1 is MNHEY and CDR2 is SMNVEV (reference sequence). The CDR3 sequence is CASRRGSNQPQHF. CDR3 DNA: TGTGCCAGCCGACGGGGTAGCAATCAGCCCCAGCATTTT.

This chain connects TRBV5-1 to TRBJ2-5, with a possible D match to TRBD1 (5 bases). CDR3 length: 13 residues. The V and J ends lost 5 bases and 1 base respectively, with 9 bases between them. Germline CDR1 and CDR2: SGHRS and YFSETQ. The CDR3 spells CASRTAIQETQYF. CDR3 nucleotide sequence: TGCGCCAGCAGGACAGCAATCCAAGAGACCCAGTACTTC.

V usage is TRBV7-9 and J usage is TRBJ1-1; no clear D. The germline V gene has CDR1 SEHNR and CDR2 FQNEAQ (reference sequence). V gave up 7 bases and J gave up 5 bases, with 29 bases separating them. There are 18 residues in the CDR3. CDR3 region: CASILTDYPEVGKTEAFF. DNA of the CDR3: TGTGCCAGCATCCTTACGGACTATCCCGAAGTAGGGAAGACTGAAGCTTTCTTT.

The chain couples TRBV7-9 to TRBJ1-5, with 9 bases identical to TRBD1. The germline V gene encodes CDR1 SEHNR and CDR2 FQNEAQ (reference sequence). V lost 5 bases and J lost 6; bases outside the gene matches: 11. The CDR3 has 16 amino acids. DNA of the CDR3: TGTGCCAGCAGCCCTGGGACAGGGATGGCCATTCAGCCCCAGCATTTT. Encoded protein: CASSPGTGMAIQPQHF.

CDR3 protein: CASSQDWTGLYNEQFF. CDR3 coding DNA: TGCGCCAGCAGCCAAGATTGGACAGGGCTATACAATGAGCAGTTCTTC. This chain links TRBV4-3 with TRBJ2-1; 8 nucleotides agree with TRBD1. Germline V gene sequence: CDR1 LGHNA, CDR2 YSLEER. This CDR3 has 16 amino acids. Germline trimming cut 0 bases from V and 4 bases from J; bases unmatched to any gene: 5.

The chain is built from TRBV12-5 and TRBJ1-2, with D unresolved. The germline V and J ends were trimmed by 5 bases and 6 bases, with 10 bases remaining between them. Germline CDR1 and CDR2: LGHNT and FRNRAP. The CDR3 is 12 amino acids. The CDR3 protein is CASGAAANGYTF. CDR3 nucleotides: TGTGCTAGTGGTGCGGCGGCGAATGGCTACACCTTC. Drawing the rest from reference TRBV12-5 and TRBJ1-2, the complete variable domain is DARVTQTPRHKVTEMGQEVTMRCQPILGHNTVFWYRQTMMQGLELLAYFRNRAPLDDSGMPKDRFSAEMPDATLATLKIQPSEPRDSAVYFCASGAAANGYTFGSGTRLTVV.

The gene calls are TRBV18 and TRBJ1-4, with 10 bases matching TRBD1. This CDR3 is built from 14 residues. Unmatched junction bases numbered 1, after V lost 3 bases and J lost 6 bases. The germline CDR1 and CDR2 sequences are KGHSH and LQKENI. DNA for the CDR3: TGTGCCAGCTCACCGGGACAGGGGCATGAAAAACTGTTTTTT. This encodes CASSPGQGHEKLFF.

The chain joins TRBV5-1 to TRBJ1-6; 10 nucleotides align to TRBD1. The CDR3 is 15 amino acids. The ends lost 4 bases at V and 7 bases at J; junction bases unmatched: 5. The germline CDR1 and CDR2 sequences are SGHRS and YFSETQ. CDR3 region: CASSGAGQGNSPLHF. CDR3 nucleotide sequence: TGCGCCAGCAGCGGAGCGGGACAGGGGAATTCACCCCTCCACTTT.

CDR3 coding DNA: TGTGCCAGCAGCTTACAGGGCAATGAGCAGTTCTTC. It codes for CASSLQGNEQFF. This chain joins TRBV7-9 and TRBJ2-1, with D perhaps TRBD1 (5 bases). Per germline, CDR1 SEHNR and CDR2 FQNEAQ (reference sequence). V was clipped by 2 bases and J by 6 bases, with 5 bases between them. The CDR3 runs to 12 residues.

V usage is TRBV6-6 and J usage is TRBJ1-5; D unresolved. V lost 3 bases to trimming and J lost 11 bases, with 14 bases between them. The germline CDR1 and CDR2 sequences are MNHNY and SVGAGI (reference sequence). The CDR3 covers 13 residues. As DNA, the CDR3 is TGTGCCAGCAGTTATGACTCAGCCTCAGCCCAGCATTTT. Protein sequence: CASSYDSASAQHF.

A few counts support this clone. The chain carries TRBV6-6 and TRBJ2-7; TRBD1 agrees at 8 bases. J lost 2 bases, V lost 10 bases, and 10 bases had no gene match. CDR3 length equals 14 residues. Germline CDR1 and CDR2: MNHNY and SVGAGI (reference sequence). CDR3 nucleotide sequence: TGTGCCACCACCTACGGACAGGGCCCCTACGAGCAGTACTTC. Translating it yields CATTYGQGPYEQYF.

CDR3 loop: CASKGGNTDTQYF. The DNA of the CDR3 is TGTGCCAGCAAGGGGGGGAACACAGATACGCAGTATTTT. The chain recombines TRBV5-4 with TRBJ2-3; tentative D call: TRBD2 (7 bases). The CDR3 contains 13 residues. Germline V gives CDR1 SGHNT, CDR2 YYREEE (reference sequence). The V gene lost 6 bases and the J gene lost 2 bases, with 10 bases spanning the gap.

The chain joins TRBV6-1 to TRBJ1-3, with unresolved D. Trimming cost V 2 bases and J 2 bases, with 4 bases left between them. The CDR3 loop spans 13 amino acids. From germline, CDR1 is MNHNS and CDR2 SASEGT. This CDR3 reads CASSEHPGNTIYF. The CDR3 DNA reads as TGTGCCAGCAGTGAACATCCTGGAAACACCATATATTTT.

The chain's CDR3 is CASSLEPGENYGYTF. The CDR3 nucleotides are TGCGCCAGCAGCTTGGAACCAGGGGAGAACTATGGCTACACCTTC. The chain is built from TRBV5-1 and TRBJ1-2; tentative D call: TRBD1 (6 bases). Deletions cut 0 bases from V and 2 bases from J, with 11 bases between. CDR3 length: 15 residues. Germline CDR1 is SGHRS and CDR2 is YFSETQ.

The CDR3 protein is CASSSSQGWSTNEKLFF. CDR3 DNA sequence: TGTGCCAGCTCATCCTCGCAGGGCTGGTCAACTAATGAAAAACTGTTTTTT. The gene calls are TRBV18 and TRBJ1-4; the D gene is possibly TRBD1 (5 bases). This CDR3 spans 17 amino acids. Germline V gene lookup returns CDR1 KGHSH and CDR2 LQKENI. Trimming pared 5 bases from V and 0 bases from J, leaving 16 bases between.

The chain employs TRBV6-6 and TRBJ2-7, with unresolved D. Looked up from germline, CDR1 is MNHNY and CDR2 is SVGAGI (reference sequence). The V gene lost 5 bases and the J gene lost 2 bases, with 13 bases spanning the gap. The CDR3 is 14 residues long. CDR3 nucleotides: TGTGCCAGCAGTCCCGACATCCACCCCTACGAGCAGTACTTC. Protein product: CASSPDIHPYEQYF.

The chain joins TRBV27 to TRBJ2-5; possible D gene TRBD1, 6 bases. CDR1 is MNHEY, CDR2 SMNVEV, per germline (reference sequence). The CDR3 sequence is 16 residues long. The V end was cut by 6 bases, the J end by 2 bases, with 19 bases between. CDR3 bases: TGTGCCAGCAGGGGTCTGGGGCAGGGGATACAAGAGACCCAGTACTTC. Translating gives CASRGLGQGIQETQYF.

The rearrangement links TRBV4-1 to TRBJ2-5, with 10 bases that match TRBD2. From germline, CDR1 is MGHRA and CDR2 YSYEKL. Trimming at V came to 4 bases and at J to 5 bases, leaving 7 bases not matched to a gene. The CDR3 loop spans 15 amino acids. The CDR3 spells CASSLQAGLAETQYF. The CDR3 bases are TGCGCCAGCAGCCTCCAGGCGGGACTAGCGGAGACCCAGTACTTC.

This chain connects TRBV6-6 to TRBJ1-5, with 9 bases aligning to TRBD1. V lost 4 bases and J lost 15; bases outside the gene matches: 7. CDR1 is MNHNY, CDR2 SVGAGI, per germline (reference sequence). This CDR3 contains 12 residues. Here the CDR3 reads CASSWDRDAWHF. The CDR3 nucleotides are TGTGCCAGCAGTTGGGACAGGGACGCTTGGCATTTT.

This chain connects TRBV20-1 to TRBJ1-2; 7 positions match TRBD1. Per the germline V gene, CDR1 is DFQATT and CDR2 is SNEGSKA (reference sequence). Trimming took 5 bases from V and 8 from J; bases not matched to a gene: 5. The CDR3 is 11 amino acids. CDR3 sequence reads: CSAEGAGGYTF. The CDR3 DNA is TGCAGTGCTGAGGGGGCGGGCGGCTACACCTTC.

This clone was seen a few times. The rearrangement uses TRBV5-1 and TRBJ2-7; TRBD2 matches 8 bases. CDR1 is SGHRS and CDR2 is YFSETQ in the germline V gene. The CDR3 loop spans 14 amino acids. V gave up 3 bases and J gave up 3 bases; unmatched junction bases: 5. As DNA, the CDR3 is TGCGCCAGCAGCTCCTCCGGGACTAGCTACGAGCAGTACTTC. This translates into CASSSSGTSYEQYF.

V and J are TRBV6-1 and TRBJ1-4; D remains unclear. This CDR3 has 14 amino acids. Per the germline V gene, CDR1 is MNHNS and CDR2 is SASEGT. Trimming removed 1 base at V and 10 bases at J, with 13 bases between. CDR3 sequence reads: CASSEEGWGGKLFF. The CDR3 DNA sequence: TGTGCCAGCAGTGAAGAAGGGTGGGGAGGAAAACTGTTTTTT.

This chain joins TRBV5-4 and TRBJ2-3; D unclear. Germline assignment: CDR1 SGHNT and CDR2 YYREEE (reference sequence). The CDR3 is made up of 16 amino acids. Deletions cut 7 bases from V and 2 bases from J, with 20 bases between. CDR3 bases: TGTGCCAGCGAGGCGGCCCCCCACGCTGACACAGATACGCAGTATTTT. Its translation is CASEAAPHADTDTQYF.

Comment on this clone: Other DNA sequences of this sample code for an identical CDR3. The J gene is TRBJ1-5, the V gene TRBV6-5; D is possibly TRBD1 (6 bases). Germline V gives CDR1 MNHEY, CDR2 SVGAGI. This CDR3 is built from 15 residues. Trimming pared 4 bases from V and 0 bases from J, leaving 10 bases between. The CDR3 protein is CASSSDRNSNQPQHF. Written as DNA, the CDR3 is TGTGCCAGCAGTTCGGACAGAAATAGCAATCAGCCCCAGCATTTT.